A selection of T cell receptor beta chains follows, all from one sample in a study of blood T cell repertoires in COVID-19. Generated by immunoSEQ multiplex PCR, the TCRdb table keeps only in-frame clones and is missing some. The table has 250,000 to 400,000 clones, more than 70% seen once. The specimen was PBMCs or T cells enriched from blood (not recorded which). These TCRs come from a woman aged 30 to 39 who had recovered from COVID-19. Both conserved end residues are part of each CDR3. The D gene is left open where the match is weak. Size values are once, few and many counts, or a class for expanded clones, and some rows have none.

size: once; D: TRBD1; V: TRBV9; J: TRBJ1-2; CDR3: CASSAHSGQGGYTF; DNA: TGTGCCAGCAGCGCTCATAGCGGACAGGGTGGCTACACCTTC
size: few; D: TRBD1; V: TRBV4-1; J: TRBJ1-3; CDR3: CASSQGFRTGGISGNTIYF; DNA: TGCGCCAGCAGCCAAGGGTTTCGGACAGGCGGGATCTCTGGAAACACCATATATTTT
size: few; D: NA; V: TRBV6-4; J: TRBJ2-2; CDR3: CASSDREHTGELFF; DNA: TGTGCCAGCAGTGACAGGGAGCACACCGGGGAGCTGTTTTTT
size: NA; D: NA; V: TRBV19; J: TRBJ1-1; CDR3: CASSIDRTAEAFF; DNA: TGTGCCAGTAGTATAGATCGGACAGCTGAAGCTTTCTTT
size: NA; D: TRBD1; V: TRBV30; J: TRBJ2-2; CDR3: CAWSAGTAGTGELFF; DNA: TGTGCCTGGAGCGCCGGGACAGCCGGAACCGGGGAGCTGTTTTTT
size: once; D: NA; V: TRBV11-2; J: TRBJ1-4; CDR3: CASSPRSPKRLEEKLFF; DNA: TGTGCCAGCAGCCCCCGGTCCCCGAAGCGTTTAGAAGAAAAACTGTTTTTT
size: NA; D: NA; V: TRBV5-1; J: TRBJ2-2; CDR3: CASSIPSGSGAGELFF; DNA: TGCGCCAGCAGTATTCCGTCGGGGTCGGGCGCCGGGGAGCTGTTTTTT
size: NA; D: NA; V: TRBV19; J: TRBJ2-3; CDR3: CASSSGRTSADTQYF; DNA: TGTGCCAGTAGTTCGGGGAGAACCAGCGCAGATACGCAGTATTTT
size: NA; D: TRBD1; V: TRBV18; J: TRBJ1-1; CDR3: CASSPPTGKGTEAFF; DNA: TGTGCCAGCTCACCACCGACAGGGAAAGGGACTGAAGCTTTCTTT
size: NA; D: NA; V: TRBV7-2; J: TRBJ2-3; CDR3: CASSLGLRGFTDTQYF; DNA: TGTGCCAGCAGCTTAGGCTTAAGGGGATTCACAGATACGCAGTATTTT
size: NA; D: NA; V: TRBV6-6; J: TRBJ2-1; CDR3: CASRMLAAYNEQFF; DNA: TGTGCCAGCAGGATGTTAGCGGCCTACAATGAGCAGTTCTTC
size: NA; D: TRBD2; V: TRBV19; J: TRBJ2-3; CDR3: CASRWTSGVTDTQYF; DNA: TGTGCCAGTAGATGGACTAGCGGGGTCACAGATACGCAGTATTTT
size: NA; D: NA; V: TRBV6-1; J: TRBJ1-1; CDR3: CASSEYEARGEAFF; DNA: TGTGCCAGCAGTGAATATGAAGCCAGGGGAGAAGCTTTCTTT
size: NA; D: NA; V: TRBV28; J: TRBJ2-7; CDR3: CASSLLEGEYEQYF; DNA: TGTGCCAGCAGTTTATTGGAGGGAGAATACGAGCAGTACTTC
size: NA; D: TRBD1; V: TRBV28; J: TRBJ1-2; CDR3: CASSLAGTGNYGYTF; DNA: TGTGCCAGCAGTCTGGCCGGGACAGGCAACTATGGCTACACCTTC
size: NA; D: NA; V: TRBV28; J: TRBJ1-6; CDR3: CASNGAGAPLHF; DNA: TGTGCCAGCAATGGGGCAGGGGCACCCCTCCACTTT
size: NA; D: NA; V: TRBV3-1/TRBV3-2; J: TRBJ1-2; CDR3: CASSQRGLAGYTF; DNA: TGTGCCAGCAGCCAAAGGGGGTTGGCTGGCTACACCTTC
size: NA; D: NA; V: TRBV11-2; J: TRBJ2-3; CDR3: CASSLRAYRENTDTQYF; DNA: TGTGCCAGCAGCTTAAGAGCTTACCGGGAGAACACAGATACGCAGTATTTT
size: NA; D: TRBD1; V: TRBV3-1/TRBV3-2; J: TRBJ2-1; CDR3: CASSQGTGPGSGQFF; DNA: TGTGCCAGCAGCCAAGGGACAGGGCCCGGCAGTGGGCAGTTCTTC
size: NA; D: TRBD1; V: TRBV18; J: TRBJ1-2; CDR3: CASSPPTGSYGYTF; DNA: TGTGCCAGCTCACCACCGACAGGGAGCTATGGCTACACCTTC
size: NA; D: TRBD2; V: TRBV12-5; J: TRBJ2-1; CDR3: CASSGGDEQFF; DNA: TGTGCTAGCTCGGGGGGGGACGAGCAGTTCTTC
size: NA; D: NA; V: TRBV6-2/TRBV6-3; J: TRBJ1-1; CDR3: CASSWLRVGYTEAFF; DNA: TGTGCCAGCAGTTGGCTGCGGGTTGGGTACACTGAAGCTTTCTTT
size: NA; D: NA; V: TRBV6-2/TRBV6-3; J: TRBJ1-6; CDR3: CASSPLGLTLRDSPLHF; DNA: TGTGCCAGCAGTCCCCTTGGACTCACTTTGAGGGATTCACCCCTCCACTTT
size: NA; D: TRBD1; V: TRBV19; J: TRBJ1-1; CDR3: CASSTRPGQRRKRVVGTEAFF; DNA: TGTGCCAGTAGTACCCGACCGGGACAGAGGAGAAAACGGGTGGTCGGCACTGAAGCTTTCTTT
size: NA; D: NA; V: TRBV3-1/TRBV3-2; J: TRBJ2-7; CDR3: CASSQAGYSYEQYF; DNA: TGTGCCAGCAGCCAAGCGGGTTACTCCTACGAGCAGTACTTC